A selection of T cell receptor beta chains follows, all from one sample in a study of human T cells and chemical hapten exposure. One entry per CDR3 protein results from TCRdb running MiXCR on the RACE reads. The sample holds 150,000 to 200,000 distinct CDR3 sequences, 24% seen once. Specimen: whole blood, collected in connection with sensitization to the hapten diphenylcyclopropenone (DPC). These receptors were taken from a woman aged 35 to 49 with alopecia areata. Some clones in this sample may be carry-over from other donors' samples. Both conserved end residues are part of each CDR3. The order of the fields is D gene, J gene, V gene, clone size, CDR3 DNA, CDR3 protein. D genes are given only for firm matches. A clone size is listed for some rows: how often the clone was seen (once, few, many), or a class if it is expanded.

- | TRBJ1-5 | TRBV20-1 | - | TGCAGTGCTAGGGGATATAGTTTGGGCAATCAGCCCCAGCATTTT | CSARGYSLGNQPQHF
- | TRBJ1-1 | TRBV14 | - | TGTGCCAGCAGCCATAGTAGGGGAGAAGCTTTCTTT | CASSHSRGEAFF
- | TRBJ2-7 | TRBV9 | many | TGTGCCAGCAGCGGGGACGGCTACGAGCAGTACTTC | CASSGDGYEQYF
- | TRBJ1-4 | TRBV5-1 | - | TGCGCCAGCAGCTTGGACACCGATGAAAAACTGTTTTTT | CASSLDTDEKLFF
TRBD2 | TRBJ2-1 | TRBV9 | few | TGTGCCAGCAGCGGCGGGACTACCTACAATGAGCAGTTCTTC | CASSGGTTYNEQFF
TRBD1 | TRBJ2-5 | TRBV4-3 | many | TGCGCCAGCAGCAAGGGGACAGGGAGCGGTCCGGAGACCCAGTACTTC | CASSKGTGSGPETQYF
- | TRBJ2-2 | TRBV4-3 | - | TGCGCCAGCAGCCAAGACTCTAGCGAGGACGGGGAGCTGTTTTTT | CASSQDSSEDGELFF
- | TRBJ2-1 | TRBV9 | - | TGTGCCAGCAGCGTGACTAGTAGCGCAACCCACTTTGAGCAGTTCTTC | CASSVTSSATHFEQFF
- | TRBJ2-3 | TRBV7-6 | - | TGTGCCAGCAGCTTACCAGCTTCGAGCACAGATACGCAGTATTTT | CASSLPASSTDTQYF
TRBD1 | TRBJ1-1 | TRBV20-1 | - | TGCAGTGCTGGGGACAGAAGGGACACTGAAGCTTTCTTT | CSAGDRRDTEAFF
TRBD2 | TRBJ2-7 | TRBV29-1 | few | TGCAGCGTTGAAGGCAGCGGGGTATACGAGCAGTACTTC | CSVEGSGVYEQYF
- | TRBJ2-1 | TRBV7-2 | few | TGTGCCAGCAGCCACCGAGCGCGATACAATGAGCAGTTCTTC | CASSHRARYNEQFF
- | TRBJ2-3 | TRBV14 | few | TGTGCCAGCAGCCAAGTGGGCAGGGTGTCAGATACGCAGTATTTT | CASSQVGRVSDTQYF
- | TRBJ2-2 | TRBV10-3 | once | TGTGCCACGATCGGGGGGCTAAACACCGGGGAGCTGTTTTTT | CATIGGLNTGELFF
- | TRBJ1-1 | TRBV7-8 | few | TGTGCCAGCAGCTTAGATCGGGGGTGGACTGAAGCTTTCTTT | CASSLDRGWTEAFF
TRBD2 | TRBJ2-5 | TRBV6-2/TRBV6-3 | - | TGTGCCAGCCTCCCTAGCGGGAGTGAGACCCAGTACTTC | CASLPSGSETQYF
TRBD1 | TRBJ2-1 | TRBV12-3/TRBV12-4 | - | TGTGCCAGCAGTTTCTCCCCGGGACAGGGTAACAATGAGCAGTTCTTC | CASSFSPGQGNNEQFF
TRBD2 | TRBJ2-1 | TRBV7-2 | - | TGTGCCAGCAGCTTAGGGGGGGCTAGCGGGGGTAACAATGAGCAGTTCTTC | CASSLGGASGGNNEQFF
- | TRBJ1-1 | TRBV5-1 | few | TGCGCCAGCAGCTTGGTCCAGGACTCTGAAGCTTTCTTT | CASSLVQDSEAFF
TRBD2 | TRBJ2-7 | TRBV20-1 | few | TGCAGTGCGACACAAAGCGGGGGACAGTACTTC | CSATQSGGQYF
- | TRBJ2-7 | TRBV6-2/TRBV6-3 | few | TGTGCCAGCAGTTACGTTGGGTACTACGAGCAGTACTTC | CASSYVGYYEQYF
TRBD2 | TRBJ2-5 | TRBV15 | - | TGTGCCACCAGCACAAGGACTAGCGGGATGGAGACCCAGTACTTC | CATSTRTSGMETQYF
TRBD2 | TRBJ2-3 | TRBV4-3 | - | TGCGCCAGCAGCCAAGTCAGCGGGGCAAACACAGATACGCAGTATTTT | CASSQVSGANTDTQYF
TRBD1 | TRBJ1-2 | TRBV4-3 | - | TGCGCCAGCAGCCAAGGCGATCGGACAGGGGGCGCAGGTGGCTACACCTTC | CASSQGDRTGGAGGYTF
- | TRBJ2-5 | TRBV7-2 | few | TGTGCCAGCAGCACGATGGGCCTACAAGAGACCCAGTACTTC | CASSTMGLQETQYF
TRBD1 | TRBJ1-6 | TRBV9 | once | TGTGCCAGCAGCCCCCGGACAGGGTATAATTCACCCCTCCACTTT | CASSPRTGYNSPLHF
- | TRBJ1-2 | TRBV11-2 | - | TGTGCCAGCAGCTTAGTCTCCTCTATGGATGGCTACACCTTC | CASSLVSSMDGYTF
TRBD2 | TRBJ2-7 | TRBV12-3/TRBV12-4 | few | TGTGCCAGCAGTCCCCTAGCGGGGGTCTACGAGCAGTACTTC | CASSPLAGVYEQYF
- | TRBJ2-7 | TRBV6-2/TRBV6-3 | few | TGTGCCACCAAGAGGACTGCGAGCTCCTACGAGCAGTACTTC | CATKRTASSYEQYF
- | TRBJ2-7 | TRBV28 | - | TGTGCCAGCAGAGGGGGGGGGCAGGGGGAGTACTTC | CASRGGGQGEYF
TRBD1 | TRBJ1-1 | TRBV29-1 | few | TGCAGCGTTAGGACAGGGCCGAACACTGAAGCTTTCTTT | CSVRTGPNTEAFF
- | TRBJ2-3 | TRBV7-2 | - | TGTGCCAGCAGCCCCCGGGTAGTCAGCAGCACAGATACGCAGTATTTT | CASSPRVVSSTDTQYF
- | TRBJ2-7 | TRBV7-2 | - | TGTGCCAGCAGCCCCCGTTCGCCCGCTTGGGAGCAGTACTTC | CASSPRSPAWEQYF
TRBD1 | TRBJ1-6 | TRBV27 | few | TGTGCCAGCAGTCGCTCCCAGGGGGGCTCCAGCTCCTATAATTCACCCCTCCACTTT | CASSRSQGGSSSYNSPLHF
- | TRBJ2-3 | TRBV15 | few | TGTGCCACCAGCGCCAGACGCCCCGGCACAGATACGCAGTATTTT | CATSARRPGTDTQYF
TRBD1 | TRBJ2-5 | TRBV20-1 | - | TGCAGTGCTAAACAGGGGCAAGAGACCCAGTACTTC | CSAKQGQETQYF
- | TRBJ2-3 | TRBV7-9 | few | TGTGCCAGCAGAACAGATACGCAGTATTTT | CASRTDTQYF
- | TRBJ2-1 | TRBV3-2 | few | TGTGCCAGCAGCCAAGATTTTGGACCGTCGAATGTGCAGTTCTTC | CASSQDFGPSNVQFF
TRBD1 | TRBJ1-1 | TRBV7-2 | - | TGTGCCAGCAGCGGGGGACAGGCCACGAACACTGAAGCTTTCTTT | CASSGGQATNTEAFF
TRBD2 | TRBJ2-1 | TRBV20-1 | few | TGCAGTGAAACTAGCGGGGGCCTCAATGAGCAGTTCTTC | CSETSGGLNEQFF
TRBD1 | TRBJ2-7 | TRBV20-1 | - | TGCAGTGCTAGGGGACAGGGCCGCTCCTACGAGCAGTACTTC | CSARGQGRSYEQYF
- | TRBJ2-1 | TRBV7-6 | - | TGTGCCAGCAGCTGGCCTCCGGGCTCCGGGAGTTACAATGAGCAGTTCTTC | CASSWPPGSGSYNEQFF
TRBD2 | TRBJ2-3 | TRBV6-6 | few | TGTGCCAGCAGTCCCGGGAGGACCCCTAGCACAGATACGCAGTATTTT | CASSPGRTPSTDTQYF
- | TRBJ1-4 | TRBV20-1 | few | TGCAGTGCTAGACCCACATCAGGGGAAAAACTGTTTTTT | CSARPTSGEKLFF
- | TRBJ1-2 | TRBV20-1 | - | TGCAGTGCTAGCCGCGGGTGGGGCTACACCTTC | CSASRGWGYTF
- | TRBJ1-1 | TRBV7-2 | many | TGTGCCAGCAGCCCTATGGGGGCCACTGAAGCTTTCTTT | CASSPMGATEAFF
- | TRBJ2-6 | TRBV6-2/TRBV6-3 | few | TGTGCCAGCATGCTCTCTGGGGCCAACGTCCTGACTTTC | CASMLSGANVLTF
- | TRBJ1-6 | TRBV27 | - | TGTGCCAGCAGACCGCCTGGGGGCTATAATTCACCCCTCCACTTT | CASRPPGGYNSPLHF
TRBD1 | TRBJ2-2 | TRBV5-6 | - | TGTGCCAGCAGCTTGAACAGGGGCGGCGAGCTGTTTTTT | CASSLNRGGELFF
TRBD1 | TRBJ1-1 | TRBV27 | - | TGTGCCAGCAACCGGGACAGGGAGGCCACTGAAGCTTTCTTT | CASNRDREATEAFF
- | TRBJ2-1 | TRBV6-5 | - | TGTGCCAGCAGTTACTCGCCGGCTTCCCTTTACAATGAGCAGTTCTTC | CASSYSPASLYNEQFF
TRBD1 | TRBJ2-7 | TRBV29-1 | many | TGCAGCGTCGGTAGACAGGGCACCTACGAGCAGTACTTC | CSVGRQGTYEQYF
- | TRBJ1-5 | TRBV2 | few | TGTGCCAGCAGTGGAGAAATCAATCAGCCCCAGCATTTT | CASSGEINQPQHF
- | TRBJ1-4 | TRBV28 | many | TGTGCCAGCAGTTTAGGGGATGAAAAACTGTTTTTT | CASSLGDEKLFF
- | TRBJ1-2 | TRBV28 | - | TGTGCCAGCAGTTTATCTGTCGGTGTGGGTGGCTACACCTTC | CASSLSVGVGGYTF